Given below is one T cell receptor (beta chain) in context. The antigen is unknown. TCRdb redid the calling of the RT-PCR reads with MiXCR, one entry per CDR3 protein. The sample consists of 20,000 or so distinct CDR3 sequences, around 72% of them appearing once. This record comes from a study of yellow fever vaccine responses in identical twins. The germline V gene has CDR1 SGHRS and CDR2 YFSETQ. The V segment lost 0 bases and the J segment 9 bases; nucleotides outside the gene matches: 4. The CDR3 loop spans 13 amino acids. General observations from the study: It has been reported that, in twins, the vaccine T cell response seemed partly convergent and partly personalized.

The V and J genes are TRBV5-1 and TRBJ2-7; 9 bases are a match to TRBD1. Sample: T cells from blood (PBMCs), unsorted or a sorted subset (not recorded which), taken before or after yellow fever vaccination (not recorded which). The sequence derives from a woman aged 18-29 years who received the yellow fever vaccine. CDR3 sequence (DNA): TGCGCCAGCAGCTTGGAAGGGACAGGGTCGCAGTACGTC. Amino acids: CASSLEGTGSQYV.